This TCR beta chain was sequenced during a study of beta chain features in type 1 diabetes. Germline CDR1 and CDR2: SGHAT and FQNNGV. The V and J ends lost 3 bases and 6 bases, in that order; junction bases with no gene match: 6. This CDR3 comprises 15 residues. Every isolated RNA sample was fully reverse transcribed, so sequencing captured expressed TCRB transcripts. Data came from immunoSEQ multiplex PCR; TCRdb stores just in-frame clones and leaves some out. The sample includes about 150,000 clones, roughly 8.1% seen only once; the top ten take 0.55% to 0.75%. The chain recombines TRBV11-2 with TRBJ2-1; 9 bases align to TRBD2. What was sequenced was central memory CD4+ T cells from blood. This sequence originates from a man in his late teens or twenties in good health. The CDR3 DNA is TGTGCCAGCAGCTTTCGGGGACTAGCCGGCAATGAGCAGTTCTTC. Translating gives CASSFRGLAGNEQFF.